This T cell receptor beta chain was profiled in a study of T cell responses to AZD1222 COVID-19 vaccine. Study results and caveats: Researchers report vaccine-associated CD4 TCRs spanning spike, with dominance at 160-218 and 743-854. Baseline seropositivity characterized only six AZD1222 recipients. Of spike-specific TCRs, nearly half reportedly target regions left unmutated in variants.

The V end lost 1 base, the J end lost 4 bases, and 10 bases lay between the germline ends. Germline assignment: CDR1 SGHTA and CDR2 FQGTGA. CDR3 length: 14 amino acids. The assay was immunoSEQ multiplex PCR, and TCRdb's table has in-frame clones only and misses some. Among some 150,000 clones, almost 95% were seen once, and the ten largest hold around 3.3%. Details on this clone: The antigen remains unidentified.

The sequences come from peripheral blood, collected 28 days after the second AZD1222 dose. The V and J genes are TRBV7-3 and TRBJ1-2; D unclear. The TCR originated in an adult who received the AZD1222 COVID-19 vaccine. The CDR3 region has the DNA TGTGCCAGCAGCTTAATGGGCGGAATCTATGGCTACACCTTC. It yields the protein CASSLMGGIYGYTF.